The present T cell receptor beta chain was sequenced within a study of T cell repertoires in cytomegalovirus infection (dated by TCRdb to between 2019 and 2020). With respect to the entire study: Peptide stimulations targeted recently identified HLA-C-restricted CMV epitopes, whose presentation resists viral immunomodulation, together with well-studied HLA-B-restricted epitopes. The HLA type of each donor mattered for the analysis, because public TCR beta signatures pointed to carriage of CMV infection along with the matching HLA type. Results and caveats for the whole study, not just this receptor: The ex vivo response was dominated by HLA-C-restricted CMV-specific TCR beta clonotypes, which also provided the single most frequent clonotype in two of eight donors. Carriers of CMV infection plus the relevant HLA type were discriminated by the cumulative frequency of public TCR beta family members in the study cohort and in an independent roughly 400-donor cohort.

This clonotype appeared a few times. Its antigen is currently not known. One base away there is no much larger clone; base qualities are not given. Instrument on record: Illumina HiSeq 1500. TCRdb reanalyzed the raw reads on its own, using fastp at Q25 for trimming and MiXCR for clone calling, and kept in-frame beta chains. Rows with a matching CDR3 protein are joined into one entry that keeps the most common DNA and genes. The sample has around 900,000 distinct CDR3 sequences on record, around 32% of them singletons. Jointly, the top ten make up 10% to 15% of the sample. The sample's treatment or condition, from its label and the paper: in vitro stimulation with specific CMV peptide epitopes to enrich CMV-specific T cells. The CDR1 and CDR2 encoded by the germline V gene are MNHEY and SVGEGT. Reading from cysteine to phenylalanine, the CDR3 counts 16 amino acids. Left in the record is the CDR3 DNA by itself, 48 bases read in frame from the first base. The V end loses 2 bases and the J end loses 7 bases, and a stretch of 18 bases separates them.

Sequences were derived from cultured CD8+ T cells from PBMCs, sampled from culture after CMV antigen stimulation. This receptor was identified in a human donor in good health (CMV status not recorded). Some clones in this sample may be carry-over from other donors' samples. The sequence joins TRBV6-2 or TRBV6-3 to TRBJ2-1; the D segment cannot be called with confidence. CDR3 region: CASSYHPERINNEQFF. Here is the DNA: TGTGCCAGCAGTTACCACCCGGAACGAATAAATAATGAGCAGTTCTTC.